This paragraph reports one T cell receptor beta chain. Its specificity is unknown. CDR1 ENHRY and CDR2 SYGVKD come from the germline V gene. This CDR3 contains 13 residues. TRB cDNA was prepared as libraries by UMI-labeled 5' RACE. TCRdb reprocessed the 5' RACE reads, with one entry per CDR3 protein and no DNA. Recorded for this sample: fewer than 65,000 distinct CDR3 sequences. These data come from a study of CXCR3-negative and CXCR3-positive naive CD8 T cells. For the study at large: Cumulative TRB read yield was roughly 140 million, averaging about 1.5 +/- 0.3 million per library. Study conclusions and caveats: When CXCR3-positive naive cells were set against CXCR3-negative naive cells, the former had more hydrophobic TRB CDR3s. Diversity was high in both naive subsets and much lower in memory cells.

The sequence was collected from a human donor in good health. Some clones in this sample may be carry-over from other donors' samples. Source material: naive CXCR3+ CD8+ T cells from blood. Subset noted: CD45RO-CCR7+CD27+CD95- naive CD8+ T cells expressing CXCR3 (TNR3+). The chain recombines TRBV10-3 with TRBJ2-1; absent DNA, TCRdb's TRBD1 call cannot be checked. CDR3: CAIGGPLYNEQFF.